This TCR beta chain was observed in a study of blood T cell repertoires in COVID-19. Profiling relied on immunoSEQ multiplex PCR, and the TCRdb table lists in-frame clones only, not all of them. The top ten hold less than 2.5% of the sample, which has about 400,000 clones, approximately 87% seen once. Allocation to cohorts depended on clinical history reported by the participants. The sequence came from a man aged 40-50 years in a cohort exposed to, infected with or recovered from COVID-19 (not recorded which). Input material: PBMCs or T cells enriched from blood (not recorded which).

The CDR3 reads CASSRTSGSSYEQYF. CDR3 nucleotides: TGTGCCAGCAGTCGAACTAGCGGGAGCTCCTACGAGCAGTACTTC. This chain connects TRBV7-2 to TRBJ2-7; TRBD2 matches at 11 bases. With V trimmed by 6 bases and J by 0 bases, 4 bases remained unmatched. This CDR3 is 15 amino acids long. Germline V lookup: CDR1 SGHTA, CDR2 FQGNSA. Combining the CDR3 with reference TRBV7-2 and TRBJ2-7 gives the whole variable domain GAGVSQSPSNKVTEKGKDVELRCDPISGHTALYWYRQSLGQGLEFLIYFQGNSAPDKSGLPSDRFSAERTGGSVSTLTIQRTQQEDSAVYLCASSRTSGSSYEQYFGPGTRLTVT.